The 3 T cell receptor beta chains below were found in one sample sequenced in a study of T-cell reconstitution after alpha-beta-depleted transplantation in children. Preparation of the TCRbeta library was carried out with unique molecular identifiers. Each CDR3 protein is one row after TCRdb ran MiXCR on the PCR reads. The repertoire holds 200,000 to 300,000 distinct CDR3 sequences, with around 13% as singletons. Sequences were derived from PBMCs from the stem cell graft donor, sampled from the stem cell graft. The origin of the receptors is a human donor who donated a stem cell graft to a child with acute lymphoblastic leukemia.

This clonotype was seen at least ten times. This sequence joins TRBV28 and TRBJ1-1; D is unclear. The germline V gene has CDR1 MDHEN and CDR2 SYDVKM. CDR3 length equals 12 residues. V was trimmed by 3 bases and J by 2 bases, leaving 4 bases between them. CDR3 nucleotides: TGTGCCAGCAGTTTGTACAACACTGAAGCTTTCTTT. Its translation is CASSLYNTEAFF. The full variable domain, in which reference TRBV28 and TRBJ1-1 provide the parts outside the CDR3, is DVKVTQSSRYLVKRTGEKVFLECVQDMDHENMFWYRQDPGLGLRLIYFSYDVKMKEKGDIPEGYSVSREKKERFSLILESASTNQTSMYLCASSLYNTEAFFGQGTRLTVV.

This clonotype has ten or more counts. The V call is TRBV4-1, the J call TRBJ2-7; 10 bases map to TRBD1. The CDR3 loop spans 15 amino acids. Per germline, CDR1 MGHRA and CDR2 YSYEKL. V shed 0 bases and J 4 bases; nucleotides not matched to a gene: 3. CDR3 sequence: CASSQDRDRGYEQYF. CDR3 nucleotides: TGCGCCAGCAGCCAAGATCGGGACAGGGGATACGAGCAGTACTTC.

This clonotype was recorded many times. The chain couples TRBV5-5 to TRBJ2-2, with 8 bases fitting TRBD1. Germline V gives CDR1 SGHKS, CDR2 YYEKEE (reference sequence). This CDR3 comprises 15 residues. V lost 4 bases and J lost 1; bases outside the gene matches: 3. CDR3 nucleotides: TGTGCCAGCAGCCCGGACAGGGTGAACACCGGGGAGCTGTTTTTT. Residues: CASSPDRVNTGELFF.